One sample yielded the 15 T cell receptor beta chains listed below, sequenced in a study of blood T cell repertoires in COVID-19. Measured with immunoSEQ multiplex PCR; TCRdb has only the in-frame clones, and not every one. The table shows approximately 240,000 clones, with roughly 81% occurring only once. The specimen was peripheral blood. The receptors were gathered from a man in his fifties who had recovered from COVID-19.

The DNA of the CDR3 is TGTGCCAGCAGCTTTGCAGGGACTAGCGGGAGGGGAACCTACAATGAGCAGTTCTTC. Its translation is CASSFAGTSGRGTYNEQFF. The rearrangement uses TRBV7-9 and TRBJ2-1; 16 bases match TRBD2. Germline V gene lookup returns CDR1 SEHNR and CDR2 FQNEAQ (reference sequence). The CDR3 covers 19 residues. The ends lost 3 bases at V and 2 bases at J; junction bases unmatched: 7.

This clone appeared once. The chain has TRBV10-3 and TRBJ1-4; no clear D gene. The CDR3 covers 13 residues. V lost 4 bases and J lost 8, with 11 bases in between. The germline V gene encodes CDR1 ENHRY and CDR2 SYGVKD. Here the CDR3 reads CAISGSIWEKLFF. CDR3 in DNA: TGTGCCATCAGTGGTAGCATTTGGGAAAAACTGTTTTTT.

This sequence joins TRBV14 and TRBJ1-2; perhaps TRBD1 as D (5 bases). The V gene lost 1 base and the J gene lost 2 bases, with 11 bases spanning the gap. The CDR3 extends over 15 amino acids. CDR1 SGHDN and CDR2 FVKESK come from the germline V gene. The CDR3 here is CASSQGWGGNYGYTF. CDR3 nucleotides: TGTGCCAGCAGCCAAGGGTGGGGCGGCAACTATGGCTACACCTTC.

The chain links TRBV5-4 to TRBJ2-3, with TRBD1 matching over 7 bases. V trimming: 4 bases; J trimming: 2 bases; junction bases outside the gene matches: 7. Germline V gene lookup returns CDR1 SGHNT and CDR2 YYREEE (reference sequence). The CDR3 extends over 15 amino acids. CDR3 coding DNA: TGTGCCAGCAGCCTACGGACAGGCGCCACAGATACGCAGTATTTT. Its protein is CASSLRTGATDTQYF.

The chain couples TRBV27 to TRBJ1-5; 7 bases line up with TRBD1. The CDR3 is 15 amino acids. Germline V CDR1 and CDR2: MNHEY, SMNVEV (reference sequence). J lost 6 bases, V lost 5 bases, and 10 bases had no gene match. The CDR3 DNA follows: TGTGCCAGCAGTCCGACAGGGACTCTCGGTCAGCCCCAGCATTTT. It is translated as CASSPTGTLGQPQHF.

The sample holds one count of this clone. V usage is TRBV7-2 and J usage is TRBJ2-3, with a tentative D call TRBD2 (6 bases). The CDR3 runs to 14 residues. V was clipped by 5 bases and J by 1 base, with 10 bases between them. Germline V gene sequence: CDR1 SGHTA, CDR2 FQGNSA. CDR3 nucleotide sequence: TGTGCCAGCAGCCCGGGACTTCGCACAGATACGCAGTATTTT. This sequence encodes CASSPGLRTDTQYF.

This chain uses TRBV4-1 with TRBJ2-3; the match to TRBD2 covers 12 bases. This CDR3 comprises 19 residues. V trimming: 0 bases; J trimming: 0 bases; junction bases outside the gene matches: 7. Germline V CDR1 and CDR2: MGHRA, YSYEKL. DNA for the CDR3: TGCGCCAGCAGCCAAGAAGGTTGGGGACTAGCGGGTAGCACAGATACGCAGTATTTT. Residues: CASSQEGWGLAGSTDTQYF.

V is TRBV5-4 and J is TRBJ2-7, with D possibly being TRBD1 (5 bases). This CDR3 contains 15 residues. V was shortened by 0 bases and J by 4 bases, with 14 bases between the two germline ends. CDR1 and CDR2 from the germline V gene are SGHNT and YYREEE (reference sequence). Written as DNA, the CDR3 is TGTGCCAGCAGCTTGGCCCGGCAGGGAAATTACGAGCAGTACTTC. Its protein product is CASSLARQGNYEQYF.

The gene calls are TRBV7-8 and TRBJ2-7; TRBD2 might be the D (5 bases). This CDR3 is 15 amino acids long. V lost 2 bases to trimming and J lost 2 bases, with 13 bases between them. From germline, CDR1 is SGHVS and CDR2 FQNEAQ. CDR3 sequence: CASSLSRGVPYEQYF. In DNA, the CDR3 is TGTGCCAGCAGCTTATCCCGGGGAGTTCCCTACGAGCAGTACTTC.

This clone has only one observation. The CDR3 sequence is CASSLGPRGRGREKLFF. CDR3 coding DNA: TGTGCCAGCAGCTTAGGGCCCCGGGGCAGGGGACGGGAAAAACTGTTTTTT. V is TRBV11-2 and J is TRBJ1-4; D might be TRBD1 (6 bases). Germline CDR1 is SGHAT and CDR2 is FQNNGV. The V end was cut by 1 base, the J end by 8 bases, with 20 bases between. The CDR3 runs 17 residues.

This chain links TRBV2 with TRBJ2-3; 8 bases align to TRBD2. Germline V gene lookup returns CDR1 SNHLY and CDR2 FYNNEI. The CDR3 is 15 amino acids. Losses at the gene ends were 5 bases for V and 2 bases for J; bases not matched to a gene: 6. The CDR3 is CASSRAAGDTDTQYF. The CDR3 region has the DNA TGTGCCAGCAGTAGGGCAGCGGGAGACACAGATACGCAGTATTTT.

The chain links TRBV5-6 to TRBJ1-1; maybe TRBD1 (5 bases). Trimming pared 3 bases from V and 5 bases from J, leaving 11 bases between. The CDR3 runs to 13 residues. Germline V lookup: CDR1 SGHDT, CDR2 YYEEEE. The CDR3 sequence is CASSYSGGTEAFF. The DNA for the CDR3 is TGTGCCAGCAGCTATAGCGGGGGAACTGAAGCTTTCTTT.

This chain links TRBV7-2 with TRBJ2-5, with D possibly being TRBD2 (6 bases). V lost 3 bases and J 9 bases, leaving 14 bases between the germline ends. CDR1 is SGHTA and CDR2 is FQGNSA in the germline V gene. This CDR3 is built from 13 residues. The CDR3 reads CASSFSTTGAQYF. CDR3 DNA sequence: TGTGCCAGCAGCTTTTCGACAACGGGGGCCCAGTACTTC.

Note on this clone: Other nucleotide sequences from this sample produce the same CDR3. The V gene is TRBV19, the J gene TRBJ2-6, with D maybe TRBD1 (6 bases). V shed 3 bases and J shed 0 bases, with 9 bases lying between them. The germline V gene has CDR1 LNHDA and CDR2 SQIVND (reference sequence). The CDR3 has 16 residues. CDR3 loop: CASSIRGGSGANVLTF. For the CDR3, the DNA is TGTGCCAGTAGTATCCGAGGGGGCTCTGGGGCCAACGTCCTGACTTTC.

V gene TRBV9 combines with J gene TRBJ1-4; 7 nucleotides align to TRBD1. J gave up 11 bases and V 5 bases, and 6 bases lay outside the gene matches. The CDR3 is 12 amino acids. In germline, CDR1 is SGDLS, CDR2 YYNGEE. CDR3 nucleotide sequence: TGTGCCAGCAGTGGTGAGGGACAGAAACTGTTTTTT. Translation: CASSGEGQKLFF.